One sample yielded the 25 T cell receptor beta chains listed below, sequenced in a study of blood T cell repertoires in COVID-19. This table comes from immunoSEQ multiplex PCR, and its TCRdb copy is limited to in-frame clones, with some not included. The table lists 130,000 or so clones, approximately 90% of them singletons. Sequencing was carried out using peripheral blood. The source is a human donor in a cohort sampled during active COVID-19.

This sequence joins TRBV7-2 and TRBJ2-3; 7 bases agree with TRBD2. The CDR3 is made up of 14 amino acids. J lost 0 bases, V lost 5 bases, and 2 bases had no gene match. Germline loops: CDR1 SGHTA, CDR2 FQGNSA. The CDR3 protein is CASSGTTSTDTQYF. In DNA form, the CDR3 reads TGTGCCAGCAGCGGGACTACTAGCACAGATACGCAGTATTTT. Looking up the rest from reference TRBV7-2 and TRBJ2-3 gives the full variable domain: GAGVSQSPSNKVTEKGKDVELRCDPISGHTALYWYRQSLGQGLEFLIYFQGNSAPDKSGLPSDRFSAERTGGSVSTLTIQRTQQEDSAVYLCASSGTTSTDTQYFGPGTRLTVL.

This clone is a singleton in its sample. The gene calls are TRBV14 and TRBJ2-7; 10 bases map to TRBD1. With 4 bases clipped from V and 0 bases from J, the junction kept 6 bases outside the gene matches. The CDR3 totals 16 residues. From germline, CDR1 is SGHDN and CDR2 FVKESK. Here the CDR3 DNA reads TGTGCCAGCAGCCCGTGGACAGGGGGATCCTCCTACGAGCAGTACTTC. Protein: CASSPWTGGSSYEQYF.

The V and J genes are TRBV5-4 and TRBJ2-7; 10 nucleotides agree with TRBD1. J was trimmed by 4 bases and V by 5 bases; bases with no gene match: 6. This CDR3 region has 14 residues. CDR1 is SGHNT and CDR2 is YYREEE in the germline V gene (reference sequence). The CDR3 sequence: CASRKDRGQYEQYF. DNA of the CDR3: TGTGCCAGCAGAAAAGACAGGGGGCAATACGAGCAGTACTTC.

The rearrangement links TRBV9 to TRBJ1-2, with 8 bases fitting TRBD1. In germline, CDR1 is SGDLS, CDR2 YYNGEE. V was clipped by 3 bases and J by 11 bases; unmatched bases: 12. The length of the CDR3 is 14 residues. The chain's CDR3 is CASSAGQAFVGYTF. In DNA, the CDR3 is TGTGCCAGCAGCGCGGGACAGGCCTTCGTCGGGTACACCTTC.

CDR3 region: CASSYVAVQETQYF. CDR3 coding DNA: TGTGCCAGCAGTTACGTAGCAGTACAAGAGACCCAGTACTTC. V is TRBV6-2 or TRBV6-3 and J is TRBJ2-5; D is unresolved. Deletions cut 2 bases from V and 2 bases from J, with 9 bases between. Germline values: CDR1 MNHEY, CDR2 SVGEGT. The CDR3 loop spans 14 amino acids.

The J gene is TRBJ1-3, the V gene TRBV28; the D gene is possibly TRBD1 (5 bases). Germline V gene lookup returns CDR1 MDHEN and CDR2 SYDVKM. The CDR3 is made up of 16 amino acids. Between the trimmed V and J ends, which lost 7 bases and 0 bases, there was a span of 16 bases. Here the CDR3 DNA reads TGTGCCAGCAACCAAGGGGTAGGGCTCTCTGGAAACACCATATATTTT. This translates into CASNQGVGLSGNTIYF.

The gene calls are TRBV9 and TRBJ2-1; 8 positions agree with TRBD1. In germline, CDR1 is SGDLS, CDR2 YYNGEE. CDR3 length equals 15 residues. V shed 1 base, J shed 6 bases, and the junction held 6 bases outside the gene matches. Here the CDR3 reads CASSVRDRRPNEQFF. The CDR3 nucleotides are TGTGCCAGCAGCGTAAGGGACAGGAGACCCAATGAGCAGTTCTTC.

The CDR3 loop reads CASSSPTREYTDTQYF. Here the CDR3 DNA reads TGTGCCAGCAGTTCGCCGACTAGAGAATACACAGATACGCAGTATTTT. The chain employs TRBV6-2 or TRBV6-3 and TRBJ2-3; D is possibly TRBD2 (6 bases). The V end was cut by 4 bases, the J end by 2 bases, with 16 bases between. In germline, CDR1 is MNHEY, CDR2 SVGEGT. This CDR3 is built from 16 residues.

The chain carries TRBV4-1 and TRBJ1-1; D is unclear. Trimming took 5 bases from V and 8 from J, leaving 12 bases between them. The CDR3 runs to 12 residues. The germline V gene has CDR1 MGHRA and CDR2 YSYEKL. The CDR3, as DNA: TGCGCCAGCAGCGCAGACATGACAGAAGCTTTCTTT. Protein: CASSADMTEAFF.

The CDR3 DNA sequence: TGTGCCACCCAAGCCGGGACTAGCGCGCTTAGAACCTACAATGAGCAGTTCTTC. This gives the protein CATQAGTSALRTYNEQFF. The rearrangement joins TRBV24-1 to TRBJ2-1; 10 bases are a match to TRBD2. Per germline, CDR1 KGHDR and CDR2 SFDVKD. V shed 9 bases and J 2 bases; nucleotides not matched to a gene: 15. The CDR3 spans 18 residues.

The chain joins TRBV5-1 to TRBJ1-1; possible D gene TRBD1, 6 bases. The CDR3 is 14 residues long. The V end lost 4 bases, the J end lost 1 base, and 11 bases lay between the germline ends. Germline lookup yields CDR1 SGHRS and CDR2 YFSETQ. The CDR3 region is CASSADSTNTEAFF. The CDR3 nucleotides are TGCGCCAGCAGCGCGGACAGTACGAACACTGAAGCTTTCTTT.

The gene calls are TRBV14 and TRBJ2-7; the D is unclear. Germline assignment: CDR1 SGHDN and CDR2 FVKESK. V gave up 1 base and J gave up 7 bases, with 11 bases separating them. CDR3 length equals 13 residues. As DNA, the CDR3 is TGTGCCAGCAGCCAAGCTTTGCGAGGTGAGCAGTACTTC. It is translated as CASSQALRGEQYF.

The chain joins TRBV5-5 to TRBJ2-5; 7 bases align to TRBD1. The CDR3 is 15 amino acids. V gave up 4 bases and J gave up 4 bases; unmatched junction bases: 10. The V gene's germline CDR1 is SGHKS and CDR2 YYEKEE (reference sequence). The CDR3 DNA follows: TGTGCCAGCAGCCGCCTCGGACAGGCTAGAGAGACCCAGTACTTC. Translation: CASSRLGQARETQYF.

The J gene is TRBJ2-7, the V gene TRBV5-1, with D tentatively TRBD1 (5 bases). The CDR3 extends over 12 amino acids. The germline CDR1 and CDR2 sequences are SGHRS and YFSETQ. Trimming took off 4 bases at V and 6 bases at J, with 11 bases between the two ends. CDR3 loop: CASSVGRGEQYF. The CDR3 nucleotides are TGCGCCAGCAGCGTTGGTAGGGGCGAGCAGTACTTC.

The genes are TRBV5-1 and TRBJ2-3; 9 nucleotides match TRBD2. The length of the CDR3 is 15 residues. From germline, CDR1 is SGHRS and CDR2 YFSETQ. With V trimmed by 7 bases and J by 2 bases, 8 bases remained unmatched. The DNA for the CDR3 is TGCGCCAGCCGCGCGGGAGGGACGGACACAGATACGCAGTATTTT. Its protein is CASRAGGTDTDTQYF.

The chain combines TRBV6-5 with TRBJ1-4; no definite D call. The CDR3 is 16 amino acids. Germline lookup yields CDR1 MNHEY and CDR2 SVGAGI. Between the trimmed V and J ends, which lost 0 bases and 8 bases, there was a span of 16 bases. The CDR3 DNA reads TGTGCCAGCAGTTACTCGTCTGGAGGAAGGCACGAAAAACTGTTTTTT. Encoded protein: CASSYSSGGRHEKLFF.

The V and J genes are TRBV29-1 and TRBJ2-3, with 11 bases lining up with TRBD2. V lost 4 bases and J lost 6; bases outside the gene matches: 9. Germline CDR1 SQVTM, CDR2 ANQGSEA. The CDR3 runs to 15 residues. As DNA, the CDR3 is TGCAGCGTTGTTGTAGCGGGGGGGCCCCTGGATACGCAGTATTTT. Translation gives CSVVVAGGPLDTQYF.

This clone was seen only once. The chain employs TRBV28 and TRBJ2-1; 10 nucleotides align to TRBD2. The length of the CDR3 is 17 residues. Germline loops: CDR1 MDHEN, CDR2 SYDVKM. V lost 6 bases, J lost 5 bases, and 13 bases stayed unmatched. CDR3 in DNA: TGTGCCAGCAGATTCCGAATTAGCGGGAGGCCAAACAATGAGCAGTTCTTC. Translated: CASRFRISGRPNNEQFF.

This CDR3 is CASSLDYRGNGYTF. The DNA for the CDR3 is TGTGCCAGCAGCTTGGACTACAGGGGGAATGGCTACACCTTC. The rearrangement uses TRBV5-6 and TRBJ1-2; 8 bases match TRBD1. The germline V gene has CDR1 SGHDT and CDR2 YYEEEE. The J segment lost 6 bases and the V segment lost 0 bases, leaving 4 bases of the junction unmatched. This CDR3 spans 14 amino acids.

The chain joins TRBV28 to TRBJ1-1, with D perhaps TRBD1 (5 bases). Germline V gene lookup returns CDR1 MDHEN and CDR2 SYDVKM. V was pared by 6 bases and J by 6 bases, with 17 bases between. This CDR3 spans 14 amino acids. CDR3 sequence (DNA): TGTGCCAGCAGGTCTGTGTGGGGGGGTGCTGAAGCTTTCTTT. It is translated as CASRSVWGGAEAFF.

The chain carries TRBV5-1 and TRBJ2-5; 10 nucleotides match TRBD1. J gave up 4 bases and V 3 bases, and 9 bases lay outside the gene matches. The CDR3 length is 16 residues. Germline V gene lookup returns CDR1 SGHRS and CDR2 YFSETQ. The CDR3 reads CASSSGQGVFGETQYF. The DNA for the CDR3 is TGCGCCAGCAGCTCCGGACAGGGGGTTTTTGGAGAGACCCAGTACTTC.

V gene TRBV29-1 combines with J gene TRBJ2-7; 13 bases map to TRBD2. The CDR3 runs 14 residues. The J segment lost 7 bases and the V segment lost 4 bases, leaving 7 bases of the junction unmatched. CDR1 is SQVTM, CDR2 ANQGSEA, per germline. Here the CDR3 reads CSVASGTSGKEQYF. DNA of the CDR3: TGCAGCGTTGCCTCAGGGACTAGCGGGAAAGAGCAGTACTTC.

The chain carries TRBV18 and TRBJ2-3; 15 nucleotides match TRBD2. In germline, CDR1 is KGHSH, CDR2 LQKENI. This CDR3 is built from 17 residues. J was trimmed by 3 bases and V by 5 bases; bases with no gene match: 6. CDR3 region: CASSEGLAGGRTDTQYF. For the CDR3, the DNA is TGTGCCAGCTCAGAGGGACTAGCGGGAGGAAGGACAGATACGCAGTATTTT.

The chain combines TRBV9 with TRBJ1-2; 7 bases fit TRBD1. V lost 0 bases, J lost 8 bases, and 10 bases stayed unmatched. The CDR3 spans 15 residues. Germline CDR1 and CDR2: SGDLS and YYNGEE. The CDR3 nucleotides read TGTGCCAGCAGCGTAGGGTTAGGACAGGATCTCGGCTACACCTTC. It encodes CASSVGLGQDLGYTF.

The rearrangement links TRBV7-9 to TRBJ2-5; 8 bases agree with TRBD2. The V and J ends lost 5 bases and 1 base, in that order; junction bases with no gene match: 18. The CDR3 runs to 19 residues. Germline CDR1 SEHNR, CDR2 FQNEAQ (reference sequence). The CDR3 region is CASSDPWVGRASSQETQYF. The DNA for the CDR3 is TGTGCCAGCAGCGATCCTTGGGTCGGGAGGGCCAGTTCCCAAGAGACCCAGTACTTC. The whole variable domain, remainder taken from reference TRBV7-9 and TRBJ2-5, is DTGVSQNPRHKITKRGQNVTFRCDPISEHNRLYWYRQTLGQGPEFLTYFQNEAQLEKSRLLSDRFSAERPKGSFSTLEIQRTEQGDSAMYLCASSDPWVGRASSQETQYFGPGTRLLVL.